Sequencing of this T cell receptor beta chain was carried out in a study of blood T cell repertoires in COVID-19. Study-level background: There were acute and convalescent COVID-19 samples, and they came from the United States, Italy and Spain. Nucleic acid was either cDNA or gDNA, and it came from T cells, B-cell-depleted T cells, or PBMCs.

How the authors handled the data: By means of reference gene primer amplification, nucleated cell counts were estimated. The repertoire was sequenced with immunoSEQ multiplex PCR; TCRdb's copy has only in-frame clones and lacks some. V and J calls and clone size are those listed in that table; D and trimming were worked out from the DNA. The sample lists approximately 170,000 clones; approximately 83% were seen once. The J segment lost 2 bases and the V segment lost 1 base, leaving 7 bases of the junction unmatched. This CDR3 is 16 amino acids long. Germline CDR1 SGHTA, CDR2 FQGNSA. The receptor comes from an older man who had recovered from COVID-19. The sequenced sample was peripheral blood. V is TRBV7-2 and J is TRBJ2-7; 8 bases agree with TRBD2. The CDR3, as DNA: TGTGCCAGCAGCTTAGACCTAGGGCGGGGGGCCTACGAGCAGTACTTC. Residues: CASSLDLGRGAYEQYF.